Shown below are 21 T cell receptor beta chains from a single sample sequenced in a study of identical twins (dated by TCRdb to between 2015 and 2016). Library prep was done by 5' RACE. The data were produced on an Illumina HiSeq 2000. TCRdb handled the public reads itself, with Q25 trimming in fastp and clone calling in MiXCR, and kept productive beta chains. Rows are unified per CDR3 protein, each entry keeping the most common DNA and genes. This sample has approximately 260,000 distinct CDR3 sequences in its table, and approximately 8.6% of those were observed once. The ten biggest clones cover over 2.5% of the sample. The same data also went into a second study, on yellow fever vaccine responses in identical twins.

What was sequenced was CD8+ T cells sorted from blood. These TCRs come from a woman between 18 and 30 years old in good health.

This clonotype was counted at least ten times. The rearrangement uses TRBV11-2 and TRBJ2-1; perhaps D is TRBD1 or TRBD2 (5 bases each). The germline V and J ends were trimmed by 5 bases and 4 bases, with 18 bases remaining between them. The length of the CDR3 is 16 residues. Germline CDR1 SGHAT, CDR2 FQNNGV. The CDR3 nucleotides are TGTGCCAGCAGCGCTGGTCCCGGGACGGAATACAATGAGCAGTTCTTC. It encodes CASSAGPGTEYNEQFF.

This clonotype appeared many times. This chain connects TRBV24-1 to TRBJ2-1; 7 bases line up with TRBD1. The V and J ends lost 0 bases and 2 bases, in that order; junction bases with no gene match: 3. This CDR3 contains 16 residues. The germline V gene has CDR1 KGHDR and CDR2 SFDVKD. CDR3 DNA: TGTGCCACCAGTGATTTGACAGGGGCTACCTACAATGAGCAGTTCTTC. It specifies CATSDLTGATYNEQFF.

This clonotype was counted at least ten times. The rearrangement links TRBV29-1 to TRBJ2-1; a weak D match, TRBD1 (6 bases). The CDR3 length is 14 residues. Deletions cut 4 bases from V and 9 bases from J, with 19 bases between. Per the germline V gene, CDR1 is SQVTM and CDR2 is ANQGSEA. CDR3 sequence reads: CSVGAQGKESEQFF. CDR3 nucleotide sequence: TGCAGCGTTGGAGCACAGGGTAAAGAGAGTGAGCAGTTCTTC.

This clonotype appeared many times. The chain has TRBV27 and TRBJ2-1, with 8 bases fitting TRBD2. Germline V CDR1 and CDR2: MNHEY, SMNVEV (reference sequence). V shed 6 bases, J shed 9 bases, and the junction held 1 base outside the gene matches. The CDR3 spans 11 residues. CDR3 coding DNA: TGTGCCAGCAGCCTAGCGGGTGAGCAGTTCTTC. Protein: CASSLAGEQFF.

V usage is TRBV20-1 and J usage is TRBJ2-1; TRBD2 matches 12 bases. CDR3 size: 15 residues. V dropped 6 bases and J dropped 1; count of bases not matched to a gene: 4. Germline-derived CDR1 and CDR2 are DFQATT and SNEGSKA (reference sequence). CDR3 nucleotides: TGCAGTGCCCGGACTAGCGGGGAATCCTACAATGAGCAGTTCTTC. Its translation is CSARTSGESYNEQFF.

The chain carries TRBV7-9 and TRBJ2-7; D is perhaps TRBD1 (6 bases). Per germline, CDR1 SEHNR and CDR2 FQNEAQ (reference sequence). The CDR3 extends over 13 amino acids. Trimming removed 6 bases at V and 2 bases at J, with 11 bases between. CDR3 in amino acids: CASRSEGAYEQYF. The CDR3 DNA sequence: TGTGCCAGCAGGTCCGAGGGGGCCTACGAGCAGTACTTC.

This clonotype was detected ten times or more. J is TRBJ2-7 and V is TRBV29-1; D tentatively reads TRBD1 or TRBD2 (7 bases each). Germline V gene lookup returns CDR1 SQVTM and CDR2 ANQGSEA. V shed 4 bases and J shed 3 bases, with 19 bases lying between them. CDR3 length: 15 residues. The CDR3 region is CSVASSGGAFYEQYF. CDR3 coding DNA: TGCAGCGTTGCCAGTTCAGGGGGGGCGTTCTACGAGCAGTACTTC.

J is TRBJ2-1 and V is TRBV2; TRBD2 matches at 10 bases. The CDR3 runs to 13 residues. Germline V gene data show CDR1 as SNHLY and CDR2 as FYNNEI. V shed 11 bases, J shed 8 bases, and the junction held 9 bases outside the gene matches. The CDR3 is CAGQREGLYEQFF. The CDR3 nucleotides read TGTGCCGGTCAGCGGGAGGGCCTATATGAGCAGTTCTTC.

The V and J genes are TRBV27 and TRBJ2-1; 8 nucleotides align to TRBD2. V shed 2 bases and J 0 bases; nucleotides not matched to a gene: 6. The CDR3 runs 17 residues. Germline V gene sequence: CDR1 MNHEY, CDR2 SMNVEV (reference sequence). CDR3: CASSLIGRGSSYNEQFF. In DNA form, the CDR3 reads TGTGCCAGCAGTTTAATCGGGAGGGGGTCCTCCTACAATGAGCAGTTCTTC.

This chain uses TRBV10-3 with TRBJ2-7, with a weak D call TRBD1 (5 bases). The CDR3 is 17 residues long. The V end was cut by 0 bases, the J end by 4 bases, with 19 bases between. Germline lookup yields CDR1 ENHRY and CDR2 SYGVKD. The CDR3: CAISESRDRREKYEQYF. In nucleotides, the CDR3 is TGTGCCATCAGTGAGTCGCGAGACAGACGAGAAAAATACGAGCAGTACTTC.

The sample holds a few counts of this clonotype. The rearrangement joins TRBV27 to TRBJ1-2; D remains unclear. Deletions cut 8 bases from V and 4 bases from J, with 14 bases between. The germline gives CDR1 MNHEY, CDR2 SMNVEV (reference sequence). This CDR3 is built from 13 residues. CDR3 sequence (DNA): TGTGCCAGCTTGAGCACTCGACCCTATGGCTACACCTTC. Translated, it gives CASLSTRPYGYTF.

This clonotype was found a few times. This chain connects TRBV7-9 to TRBJ2-7; no clear D gene. V lost 5 bases and J lost 0, with 8 bases in between. Germline V gives CDR1 SEHNR, CDR2 FQNEAQ (reference sequence). The CDR3 runs to 13 residues. The CDR3 sequence is CASSETASYEQYF. CDR3 nucleotide sequence: TGTGCCAGCAGCGAGACTGCCTCCTACGAGCAGTACTTC.

This clonotype has at least ten counts. CDR3 sequence (DNA): TGTGCCAGCAGTTTAGTAATAGCGGGGGGGAGGGATGAGCAGTTCTTC. Translated: CASSLVIAGGRDEQFF. The gene calls are TRBV12-3 or TRBV12-4 and TRBJ2-1, with 11 bases fitting TRBD2. V lost 1 base to trimming and J lost 8 bases; unmatched junction nucleotides: 7. This CDR3 has 16 amino acids.

Only a few counts were recorded for this clonotype. The chain combines TRBV27 with TRBJ2-7; 7 bases fit TRBD1. This CDR3 spans 12 amino acids. V dropped 6 bases and J dropped 7; count of bases not matched to a gene: 6. Germline V lookup: CDR1 MNHEY, CDR2 SMNVEV (reference sequence). The CDR3 region has the DNA TGTGCCAGCAGAGACAGGGTGGGAGAGCAGTACTTC. Its protein is CASRDRVGEQYF.

For this clonotype: Mismatch with germline at one junction end may stem from a read error. J is TRBJ2-1 and V is TRBV7-9; D is unclear. This CDR3 has 14 amino acids. From germline, CDR1 is SEHNR and CDR2 FQNEAQ (reference sequence). CDR3 in amino acids: CASSGPPPYNAQFF. CDR3 nucleotides: TGTGCCAGCAGCGGCCCCCCACCCTACAATGCGCAGTTCTTC.

In its sample, this clonotype was seen a few times. The chain uses TRBV29-1 and TRBJ2-3; no clear D. Per germline, CDR1 SQVTM and CDR2 ANQGSEA. V lost 8 bases, J lost 4 bases, and 10 bases lay in between. CDR3 length: 11 residues. The CDR3 loop is CSPQWADTQYF. DNA of the CDR3: TGCAGCCCACAATGGGCAGATACGCAGTATTTT.

This clonotype was seen many times. The V gene is TRBV11-2, the J gene TRBJ2-5; 10 bases align to TRBD1. CDR1 is SGHAT, CDR2 FQNNGV, per germline. The J segment lost 4 bases and the V segment lost 3 bases, leaving 5 bases of the junction unmatched. CDR3 length: 15 residues. CDR3 sequence: CASSFGTGVGETQYF. The CDR3 DNA is TGTGCCAGCAGCTTCGGGACAGGGGTGGGAGAGACCCAGTACTTC.

In its sample, this clonotype was seen many times. Here the CDR3 reads CASSHGLADGNEQYF. In DNA, the CDR3 is TGTGCCAGCAGCCATGGACTAGCTGATGGGAACGAGCAGTACTTC. The chain has TRBV12-3 or TRBV12-4 and TRBJ2-7; the match to TRBD2 covers 8 bases. The CDR3 has 15 amino acids. The V gene end was trimmed by 6 bases and the J gene end by 5 bases; junction bases not matched to a gene: 12.

This clonotype was observed many times. The chain recombines TRBV12-3 or TRBV12-4 with TRBJ2-7, with TRBD1 as a possible D gene (6 bases). V dropped 6 bases and J dropped 4 bases, with 22 bases sitting between them. The CDR3 length is 16 residues. The CDR3 loop reads CASRPQDRNFPYEQYF. The CDR3 DNA follows: TGTGCCAGCAGGCCACAGGACAGAAATTTTCCTTACGAGCAGTACTTC.

CDR3 loop: CASSRPDGLNTEAFF. Written as DNA, the CDR3 is TGCGCCAGCAGTCGACCGGACGGCTTGAACACTGAAGCTTTCTTT. The V call is TRBV5-1, the J call TRBJ1-1; D remains unclear. The CDR3 is made up of 15 amino acids. Trimming cost V 5 bases and J 0 bases, with 14 bases left between them. Germline loops: CDR1 SGHRS, CDR2 YFSETQ.

The gene calls are TRBV5-4 and TRBJ2-7, with D perhaps TRBD1 (6 bases). Germline V lookup: CDR1 SGHNT, CDR2 YYREEE (reference sequence). The CDR3 length is 14 residues. V was pared by 4 bases and J by 0 bases, with 11 bases between. The CDR3 region has the DNA TGTGCCAGCAGCATTACAGGGATCTCCTACGAGCAGTACTTC. Translated, it gives CASSITGISYEQYF.